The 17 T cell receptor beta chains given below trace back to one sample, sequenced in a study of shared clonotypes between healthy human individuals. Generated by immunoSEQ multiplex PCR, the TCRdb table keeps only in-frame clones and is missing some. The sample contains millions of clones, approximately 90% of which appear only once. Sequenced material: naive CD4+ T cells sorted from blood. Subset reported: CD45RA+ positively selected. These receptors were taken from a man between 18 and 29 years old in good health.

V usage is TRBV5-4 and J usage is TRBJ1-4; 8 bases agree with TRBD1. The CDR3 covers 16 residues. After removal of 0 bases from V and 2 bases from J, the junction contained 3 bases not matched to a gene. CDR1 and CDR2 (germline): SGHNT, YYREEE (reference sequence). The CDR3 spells CASSLGGQGTNEKLFF. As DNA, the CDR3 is TGTGCCAGCAGCTTGGGCGGACAGGGTACTAATGAAAAACTGTTTTTT.

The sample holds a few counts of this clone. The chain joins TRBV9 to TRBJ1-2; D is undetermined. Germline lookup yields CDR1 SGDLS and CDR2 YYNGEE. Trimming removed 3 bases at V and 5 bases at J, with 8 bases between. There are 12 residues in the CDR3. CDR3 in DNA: TGTGCCAGCAGCGGCGGACGGTATGGCTACACCTTC. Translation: CASSGGRYGYTF.

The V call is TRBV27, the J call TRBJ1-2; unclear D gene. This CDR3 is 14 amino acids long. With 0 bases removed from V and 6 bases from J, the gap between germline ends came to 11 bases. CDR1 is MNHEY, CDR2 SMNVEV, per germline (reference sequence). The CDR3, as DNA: TGTGCCAGCAGTTTATCTCACCCCCGTGATGGCTACACCTTC. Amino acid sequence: CASSLSHPRDGYTF.

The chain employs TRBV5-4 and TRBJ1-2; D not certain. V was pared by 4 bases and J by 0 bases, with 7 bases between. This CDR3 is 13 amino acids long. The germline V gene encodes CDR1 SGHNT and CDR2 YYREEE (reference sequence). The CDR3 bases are TGTGCCAGCAGCCCGGGATCTAACTATGGCTACACCTTC. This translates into CASSPGSNYGYTF.

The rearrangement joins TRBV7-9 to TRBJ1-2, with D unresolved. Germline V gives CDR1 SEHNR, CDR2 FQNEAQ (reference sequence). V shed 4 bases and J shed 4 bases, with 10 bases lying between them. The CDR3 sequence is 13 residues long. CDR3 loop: CASSSPGGYGYTF. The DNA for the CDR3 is TGTGCCAGCAGCTCCCCGGGTGGCTATGGCTACACCTTC. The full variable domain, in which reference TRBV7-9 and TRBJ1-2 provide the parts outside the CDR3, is DTGVSQNPRHKITKRGQNVTFRCDPISEHNRLYWYRQTLGQGPEFLTYFQNEAQLEKSRLLSDRFSAERPKGSFSTLEIQRTEQGDSAMYLCASSSPGGYGYTFGSGTRLTVV.

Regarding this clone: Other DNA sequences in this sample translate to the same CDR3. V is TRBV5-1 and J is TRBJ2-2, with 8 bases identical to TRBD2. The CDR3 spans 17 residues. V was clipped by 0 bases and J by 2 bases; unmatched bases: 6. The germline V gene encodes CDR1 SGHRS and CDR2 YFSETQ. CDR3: CASSLAPAGGNTGELFF. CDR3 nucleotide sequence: TGCGCCAGCAGCTTGGCCCCGGCGGGGGGAAACACCGGGGAGCTGTTTTTT.

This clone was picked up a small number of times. For the CDR3, the DNA is TGTGCCAGCAGCCCCCGCTTGGCTAGGAACACTGAAGCTTTCTTT. It translates to CASSPRLARNTEAFF. V is TRBV7-9 and J is TRBJ1-1; D not certain. V was pared by 5 bases and J by 1 base, with 14 bases between. CDR1 SEHNR and CDR2 FQNEAQ come from the germline V gene (reference sequence). There are 15 residues in the CDR3. Combining the CDR3 with reference TRBV7-9 and TRBJ1-1 gives the whole variable domain DTGVSQNPRHKITKRGQNVTFRCDPISEHNRLYWYRQTLGQGPEFLTYFQNEAQLEKSRLLSDRFSAERPKGSFSTLEIQRTEQGDSAMYLCASSPRLARNTEAFFGQGTRLTVV.

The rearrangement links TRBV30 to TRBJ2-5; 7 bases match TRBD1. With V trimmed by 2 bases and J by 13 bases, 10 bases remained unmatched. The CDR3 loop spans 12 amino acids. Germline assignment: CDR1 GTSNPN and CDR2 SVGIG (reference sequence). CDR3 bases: TGTGCCTGGAGTCTGAGTACAGGGGAACCGTACTTC. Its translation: CAWSLSTGEPYF.

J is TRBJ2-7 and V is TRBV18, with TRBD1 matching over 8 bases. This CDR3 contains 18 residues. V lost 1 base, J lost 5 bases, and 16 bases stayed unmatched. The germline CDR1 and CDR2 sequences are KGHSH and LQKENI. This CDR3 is CASSPLLSRQGTPHEQYF. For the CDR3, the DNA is TGTGCCAGCTCACCACTTCTCTCCAGACAGGGGACTCCCCACGAGCAGTACTTC.

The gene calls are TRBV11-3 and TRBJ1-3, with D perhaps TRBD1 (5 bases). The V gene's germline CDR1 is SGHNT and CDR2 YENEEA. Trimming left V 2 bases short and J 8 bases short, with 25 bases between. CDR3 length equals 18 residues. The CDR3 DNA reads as TGTGCCAGCAGCTTAAGATCCAGGGTAAAGGACCGAATTTACACCATATATTTT. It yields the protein CASSLRSRVKDRIYTIYF.

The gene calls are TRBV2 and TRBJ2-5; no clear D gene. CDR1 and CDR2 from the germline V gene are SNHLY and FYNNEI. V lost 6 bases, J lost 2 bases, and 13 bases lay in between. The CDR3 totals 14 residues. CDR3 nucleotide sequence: TGTGCCAGCAGCGCATCCTACCAACAAGAGACCCAGTACTTC. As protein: CASSASYQQETQYF.

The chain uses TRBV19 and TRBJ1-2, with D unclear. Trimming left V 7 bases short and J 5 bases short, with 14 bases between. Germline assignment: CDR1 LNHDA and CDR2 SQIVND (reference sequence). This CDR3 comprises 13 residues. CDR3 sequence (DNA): TGTGCCAGTACCGGCGACGGAGAATATGGCTACACCTTC. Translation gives CASTGDGEYGYTF.

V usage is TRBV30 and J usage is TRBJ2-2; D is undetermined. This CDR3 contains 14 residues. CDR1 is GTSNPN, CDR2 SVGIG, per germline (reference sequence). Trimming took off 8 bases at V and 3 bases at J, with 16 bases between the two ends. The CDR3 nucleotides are TGTGCCGCGGCCGGGCTACTGTACACCGGGGAGCTGTTTTTT. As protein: CAAAGLLYTGELFF.

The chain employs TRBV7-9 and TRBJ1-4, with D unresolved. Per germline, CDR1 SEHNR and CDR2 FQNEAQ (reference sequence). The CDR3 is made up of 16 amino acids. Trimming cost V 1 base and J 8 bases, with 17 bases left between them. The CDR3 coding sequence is TGTGCCAGCAGCTTAGGGGATCGGGGAATTGGAGAAAAACTGTTTTTT. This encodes CASSLGDRGIGEKLFF.

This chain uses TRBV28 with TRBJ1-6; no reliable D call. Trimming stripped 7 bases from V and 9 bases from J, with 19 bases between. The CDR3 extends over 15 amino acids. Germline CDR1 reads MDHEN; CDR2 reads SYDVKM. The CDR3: CASIFTGVEGSPLHF. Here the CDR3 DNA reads TGTGCCAGCATTTTTACCGGGGTGGAAGGTTCACCCCTCCACTTT.

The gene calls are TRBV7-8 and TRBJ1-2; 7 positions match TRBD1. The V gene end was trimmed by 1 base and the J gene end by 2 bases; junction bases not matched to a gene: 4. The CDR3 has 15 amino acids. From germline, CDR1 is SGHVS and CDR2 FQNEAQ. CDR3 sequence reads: CASSLEYRGNYGYTF. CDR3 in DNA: TGTGCCAGCAGCTTAGAATACAGGGGCAACTATGGCTACACCTTC.

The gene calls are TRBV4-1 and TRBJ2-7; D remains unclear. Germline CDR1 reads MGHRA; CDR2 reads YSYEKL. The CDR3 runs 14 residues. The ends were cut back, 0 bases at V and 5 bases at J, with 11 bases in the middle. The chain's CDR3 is CASSQDRLGHEQYF. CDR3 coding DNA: TGCGCCAGCAGCCAAGACCGGCTAGGTCACGAGCAGTACTTC.